The next 25 T cell receptor beta chains were all read from a single sample in a study of T cell changes during pregnancy in multiple sclerosis. Only in-frame clones appear in the TCRdb table, and some are missing; sequencing was by immunoSEQ multiplex PCR. The data contain 55,000 to 65,000 clones, 80% to 95% of them singletons. The material sequenced was peripheral blood, taken in the first trimester of pregnancy. These receptor sequences come from a female donor with multiple sclerosis, enrolled in a pregnancy study.

The chain is built from TRBV27 and TRBJ2-7; tentatively, D is TRBD1 (6 bases). The CDR3 consists of 15 residues. Germline V CDR1 and CDR2: MNHEY, SMNVEV (reference sequence). Trimming shortened V by 6 bases and J by 2 bases, and 17 bases separated the two germline ends. CDR3 nucleotides: TGTGCCAGCAGCCCCATCAGGGGATTCGCCTACGAGCAGTACTTC. Its protein product is CASSPIRGFAYEQYF.

This rearrangement joins TRBV7-2 to TRBJ2-7, with D possibly matching TRBD1 (5 bases). Per germline, CDR1 SGHTA and CDR2 FQGNSA. Trimming took 3 bases from V and 6 from J, leaving 9 bases between them. The CDR3 covers 12 residues. CDR3 DNA: TGTGCCAGCAGCTTCGACAGCCCCGAGCAGTACTTC. It codes for CASSFDSPEQYF.

This rearrangement joins TRBV5-6 to TRBJ1-4; 8 bases are shared with TRBD1. The germline CDR1 and CDR2 sequences are SGHDT and YYEEEE. J lost 5 bases, V lost 4 bases, and 10 bases had no gene match. This CDR3 has 16 residues. The CDR3 sequence is CASSLGGTGSNEKLFF. CDR3 in DNA: TGTGCCAGCAGCCTCGGCGGGACAGGTTCAAATGAAAAACTGTTTTTT.

V usage is TRBV18 and J usage is TRBJ1-5; the match to TRBD1 covers 7 bases. The V and J ends lost 2 bases and 1 base, in that order; junction bases with no gene match: 5. The V gene's germline CDR1 is KGHSH and CDR2 LQKENI. This CDR3 comprises 16 residues. CDR3 DNA sequence: TGTGCCAGCTCACCAGCGACAGGGTTGAGCAATCAGCCCCAGCATTTT. It yields the protein CASSPATGLSNQPQHF.

DNA for the CDR3: TGTGCCAGCAGTCCTCCGGGACAGCCTAAGAACGTCCTGACTTTC. Translation: CASSPPGQPKNVLTF. The J gene is TRBJ2-6, the V gene TRBV7-9; 7 bases align to TRBD1. V lost 6 bases to trimming and J lost 10 bases; unmatched junction nucleotides: 12. The germline V gene encodes CDR1 SEHNR and CDR2 FQNEAQ (reference sequence). This CDR3 contains 15 residues.

V gene TRBV5-5 combines with J gene TRBJ2-7; 9 nucleotides align to TRBD2. CDR3 length equals 15 residues. Trimming at V came to 0 bases and at J to 1 base, leaving 2 bases not matched to a gene. Germline V gene sequence: CDR1 SGHKS, CDR2 YYEKEE (reference sequence). Here the CDR3 reads CASSLVGLASYEQYF. The CDR3 coding sequence is TGTGCCAGCAGCTTGGTAGGACTAGCGTCCTACGAGCAGTACTTC.

The chain employs TRBV11-2 and TRBJ2-7, with D possibly matching TRBD1 (6 bases). This CDR3 is 14 amino acids long. Germline V gene data show CDR1 as SGHAT and CDR2 as FQNNGV. V lost 5 bases to trimming and J lost 6 bases, with 17 bases between them. The CDR3 loop reads CASSPQGFKGEQYF. CDR3 nucleotides: TGTGCCAGCAGCCCCCAGGGGTTTAAGGGCGAGCAGTACTTC.

The chain has TRBV7-2 and TRBJ2-3; the match to TRBD1 covers 7 bases. The length of the CDR3 is 15 residues. Germline V lookup: CDR1 SGHTA, CDR2 FQGNSA. The ends lost 5 bases at V and 1 base at J; junction bases unmatched: 6. CDR3 sequence reads: CASSLVGQRTDTQYF. The CDR3 bases are TGTGCCAGCAGCCTAGTGGGACAGCGCACAGATACGCAGTATTTT. Full variable domain (missing parts from reference TRBV7-2 and TRBJ2-3): GAGVSQSPSNKVTEKGKDVELRCDPISGHTALYWYRQSLGQGLEFLIYFQGNSAPDKSGLPSDRFSAERTGGSVSTLTIQRTQQEDSAVYLCASSLVGQRTDTQYFGPGTRLTVL.

V usage is TRBV5-8 and J usage is TRBJ1-6; 10 nucleotides line up with TRBD1. CDR1 SGHTS and CDR2 YDEGEE come from the germline V gene. CDR3 size: 17 residues. V lost 3 bases to trimming and J lost 5 bases; unmatched junction nucleotides: 8. CDR3 sequence: CASSYEMTGGNNSPLHF. In DNA, the CDR3 is TGTGCCAGCAGCTACGAAATGACAGGGGGCAATAATTCACCCCTCCACTTT. The entire variable domain, with the rest obtained from reference TRBV5-8 and TRBJ1-6, is as follows: EAGVTQSPTHLIKTRGQQATLRCSPISGHTSVYWYQQALGLGLQFLLWYDEGEERNRGNFPPRFSGRQFPNYSSELNVNALELEDSALYLCASSYEMTGGNNSPLHFGNGTRLTVT.

V gene TRBV9 combines with J gene TRBJ1-6, with 7 positions matching TRBD1. The germline V gene has CDR1 SGDLS and CDR2 YYNGEE. CDR3 size: 15 residues. V was pared by 0 bases and J by 10 bases, with 7 bases of the junction left unmatched. The CDR3 protein is CASSVEGQVYSPLHF. The CDR3 region has the DNA TGTGCCAGCAGCGTAGAAGGACAGGTTTACTCACCCCTCCACTTT.

The CDR3 DNA is TGTGCCAGCAGCGTAGATGAGGGTTTCAGCGGCTACACCTTC. Protein sequence: CASSVDEGFSGYTF. This sequence joins TRBV9 and TRBJ1-2; D is unclear. Germline loops: CDR1 SGDLS, CDR2 YYNGEE. V lost 0 bases, J lost 8 bases, and 14 bases lay in between. This CDR3 region has 14 residues.

Here the CDR3 DNA reads TGTGCCTGGACAGTGTCTAGGGGCGCCTATGGCTACACCTTC. Amino acids: CAWTVSRGAYGYTF. The chain employs TRBV30 and TRBJ1-2, with D possibly matching TRBD1 (5 bases). This CDR3 comprises 14 residues. Between the trimmed V and J ends, which lost 4 bases and 4 bases, there was a span of 16 bases. Germline CDR1 is GTSNPN and CDR2 is SVGIG (reference sequence).

This chain uses TRBV6-5 with TRBJ2-5; the D gene is possibly TRBD1 (6 bases). The J call could be wrong; TRBJ2-7 is a better fit for the DNA end. CDR3 length: 13 residues. Germline CDR1 is MNHEY and CDR2 is SVGAGI. The CDR3 reads CASSYLGHYEQYF. The CDR3 region has the DNA TGTGCCAGCAGTTACTTGGGACACTACGAGCAGTACTTC.

The CDR3 spells CASSFETGTGVYGYTF. The DNA for the CDR3 is TGTGCCAGCAGCTTTGAAACCGGGACAGGGGTCTATGGCTACACCTTC. The chain has TRBV11-3 and TRBJ1-2; 10 nucleotides match TRBD1. The CDR3 consists of 16 residues. CDR1 and CDR2 from the germline V gene are SGHNT and YENEEA. With 3 bases clipped from V and 4 bases from J, the junction kept 8 bases outside the gene matches.

The gene calls are TRBV21-1 and TRBJ1-1; the table's D call TRBD1 went unverified against the DNA. TRBV21-1 is noted as a pseudogene. The CDR3 contains 14 residues. CDR3 amino acids: CARRARDKNTEAFF. The CDR3 DNA reads TGTGCCAGGCGGGCCCGGGACAAGAACACTGAAGCTTTCTTT.

V gene TRBV29-1 combines with J gene TRBJ1-5; D perhaps matches TRBD1 (5 bases). Trimming removed 6 bases from V and 5 bases from J, with 17 bases in between. CDR1 and CDR2 from the germline V gene are SQVTM and ANQGSEA. This CDR3 has 14 amino acids. The CDR3 coding sequence is TGCAGCGTCGGGACGGGGGGTCGCGATCAGCCCCAGCATTTT. Translated, it gives CSVGTGGRDQPQHF.

The chain joins TRBV25-1 to TRBJ1-1; D not resolved. The CDR3 extends over 14 amino acids. In germline, CDR1 is MGHDK, CDR2 SYGVNS. V was shortened by 0 bases and J by 1 base, with 6 bases between the two germline ends. As DNA, the CDR3 is TGTGCCAGCAGTGAATACGGAGCGAACACTGAAGCTTTCTTT. Translation gives CASSEYGANTEAFF.

The chain links TRBV14 to TRBJ2-5; unclear D gene. CDR3 length: 14 residues. Germline V gene data show CDR1 as SGHDN and CDR2 as FVKESK. V gave up 0 bases and J gave up 4 bases, with 9 bases separating them. The CDR3 loop reads CASSQDISRETQYF. The CDR3, as DNA: TGTGCCAGCAGCCAAGATATTAGCAGAGAGACCCAGTACTTC.

The chain carries TRBV5-5 and TRBJ2-7, with 13 bases that match TRBD2. The ends lost 0 bases at V and 2 bases at J; junction bases unmatched: 2. The CDR3 sequence is 16 residues long. From germline, CDR1 is SGHKS and CDR2 YYEKEE (reference sequence). CDR3 sequence: CASSLGGLAGAYEQYF. CDR3 DNA sequence: TGTGCCAGCAGCTTGGGAGGACTAGCGGGGGCCTACGAGCAGTACTTC.

The chain has TRBV18 and TRBJ1-6; D not resolved. There are 15 residues in the CDR3. Trimming left V 3 bases short and J 7 bases short, with 13 bases between. CDR1 KGHSH and CDR2 LQKENI come from the germline V gene. The CDR3: CASSPGVLANSPLHF. CDR3 coding DNA: TGTGCCAGCTCACCCGGGGTGTTAGCCAATTCACCCCTCCACTTT.

The chain is built from TRBV7-9 and TRBJ2-2, with D possibly matching TRBD2 (5 bases). CDR3 length equals 13 residues. Germline V gene lookup returns CDR1 SEHNR and CDR2 FQNEAQ (reference sequence). With 3 bases removed from V and 6 bases from J, the gap between germline ends came to 8 bases. CDR3 residues: CASSFTGAGELFF. The CDR3 DNA reads as TGTGCCAGCAGCTTTACCGGGGCCGGGGAGCTGTTTTTT. Complete variable domain (other parts from reference TRBV7-9 and TRBJ2-2): DTGVSQNPRHKITKRGQNVTFRCDPISEHNRLYWYRQTLGQGPEFLTYFQNEAQLEKSRLLSDRFSAERPKGSFSTLEIQRTEQGDSAMYLCASSFTGAGELFFGEGSRLTVL.

The chain is built from TRBV7-2 and TRBJ2-1; 8 nucleotides agree with TRBD1. Per germline, CDR1 SGHTA and CDR2 FQGNSA. CDR3 length: 14 residues. V shed 4 bases, J shed 8 bases, and the junction held 7 bases outside the gene matches. The chain's CDR3 is CASSSRTGSYEQFF. DNA for the CDR3: TGTGCCAGCAGCTCCCGGACAGGGAGTTATGAGCAGTTCTTC.

This clone was seen just once. The chain combines TRBV9 with TRBJ1-2; 7 positions match TRBD1. The CDR3 has 14 residues. V dropped 0 bases and J dropped 2; count of bases not matched to a gene: 1. Germline V lookup: CDR1 SGDLS, CDR2 YYNGEE. In DNA form, the CDR3 reads TGTGCCAGCAGCGTAGGGGACAGCAACTATGGCTACACCTTC. This gives the protein CASSVGDSNYGYTF.

V usage is TRBV7-3 and J usage is TRBJ1-1, with 10 bases matching TRBD1. Germline CDR1 and CDR2: SGHTA and FQGTGA. V lost 5 bases, J lost 6 bases, and 9 bases stayed unmatched. CDR3 length equals 15 residues. The CDR3 DNA reads TGTGCCAGCAGCCCCGACAGGGGGCCAAGGGCTGAAGCTTTCTTT. Amino acids: CASSPDRGPRAEAFF. Supplemented by reference TRBV7-3 and TRBJ1-1, the full variable domain reads GAGVSQTPSNKVTEKGKYVELRCDPISGHTALYWYRQSLGQGPEFLIYFQGTGAADDSGLPNDRFFAVRPEGSVSTLKIQRTERGDSAVYLCASSPDRGPRAEAFFGQGTRLTVV.

The gene calls are TRBV6-5 and TRBJ2-7; D remains ambiguous. V lost 6 bases to trimming and J lost 4 bases, with 13 bases between them. CDR1 is MNHEY, CDR2 SVGAGI, per germline. The CDR3 is 13 amino acids. As DNA, the CDR3 is TGTGCCAGCAGAACAAACCCCGGGTACGAGCAGTACTTC. This sequence encodes CASRTNPGYEQYF.